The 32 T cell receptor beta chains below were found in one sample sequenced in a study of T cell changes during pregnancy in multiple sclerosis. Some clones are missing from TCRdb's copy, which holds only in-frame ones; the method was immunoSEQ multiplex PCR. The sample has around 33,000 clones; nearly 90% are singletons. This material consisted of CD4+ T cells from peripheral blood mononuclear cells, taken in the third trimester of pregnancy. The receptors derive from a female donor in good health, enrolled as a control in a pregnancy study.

In DNA, the CDR3 is TGTGCCAGCAGTCCCATATCGGTCGGGAGCTCCTATAATTCACCCCTCCACTTT. The encoded protein is CASSPISVGSSYNSPLHF. The chain combines TRBV27 with TRBJ1-6; D is unresolved. The V gene's germline CDR1 is MNHEY and CDR2 SMNVEV (reference sequence). V lost 5 bases, J lost 0 bases, and 17 bases lay in between. The CDR3 contains 18 residues.

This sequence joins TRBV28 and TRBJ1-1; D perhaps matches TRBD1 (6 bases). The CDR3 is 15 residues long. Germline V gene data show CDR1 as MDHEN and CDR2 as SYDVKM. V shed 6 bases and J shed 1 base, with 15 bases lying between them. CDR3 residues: CASRPLGGSNTEAFF. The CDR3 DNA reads TGTGCCAGCAGACCCCTAGGGGGATCGAACACTGAAGCTTTCTTT.

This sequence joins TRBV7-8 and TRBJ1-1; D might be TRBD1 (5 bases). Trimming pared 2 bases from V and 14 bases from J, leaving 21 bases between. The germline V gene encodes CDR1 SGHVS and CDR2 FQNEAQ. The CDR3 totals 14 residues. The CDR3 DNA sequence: TGTGCCAGCAGCTTATTAACGGGGGGAGAACCCCCCTTCTTT. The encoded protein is CASSLLTGGEPPFF.

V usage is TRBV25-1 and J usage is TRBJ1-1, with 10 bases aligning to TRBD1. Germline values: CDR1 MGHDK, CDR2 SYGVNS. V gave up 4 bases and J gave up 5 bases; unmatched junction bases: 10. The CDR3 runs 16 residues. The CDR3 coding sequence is TGTGCCAGCAGTGTTAATCCGGGACAGGGGAGTACTGAAGCTTTCTTT. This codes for CASSVNPGQGSTEAFF.

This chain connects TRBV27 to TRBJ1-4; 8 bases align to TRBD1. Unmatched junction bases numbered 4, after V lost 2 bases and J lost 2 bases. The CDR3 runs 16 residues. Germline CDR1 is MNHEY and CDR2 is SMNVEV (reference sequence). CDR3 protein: CASSLNRGRTNEKLFF. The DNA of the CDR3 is TGTGCCAGCAGTTTAAACAGGGGGAGGACTAATGAAAAACTGTTTTTT.

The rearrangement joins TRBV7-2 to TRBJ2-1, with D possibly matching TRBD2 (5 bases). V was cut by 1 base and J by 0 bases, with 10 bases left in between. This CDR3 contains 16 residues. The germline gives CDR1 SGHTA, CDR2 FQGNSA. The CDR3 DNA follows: TGTGCCAGCAGCTTAGATAGCGCGAGCTCCTACAATGAGCAGTTCTTC. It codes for CASSLDSASSYNEQFF.

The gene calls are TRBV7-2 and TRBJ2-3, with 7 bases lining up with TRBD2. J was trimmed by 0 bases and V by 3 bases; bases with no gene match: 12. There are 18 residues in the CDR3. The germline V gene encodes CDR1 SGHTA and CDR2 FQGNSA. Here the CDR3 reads CASSLVSASGASTDTQYF. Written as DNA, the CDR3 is TGTGCCAGCAGCTTGGTGAGTGCTAGCGGAGCTAGCACAGATACGCAGTATTTT.

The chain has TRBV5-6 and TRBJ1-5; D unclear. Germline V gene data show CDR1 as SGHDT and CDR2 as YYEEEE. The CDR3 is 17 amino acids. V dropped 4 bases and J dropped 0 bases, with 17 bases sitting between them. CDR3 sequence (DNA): TGTGCCAGCAGCAATTATACGGGGTTTTATAGCAATCAGCCCCAGCATTTT. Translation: CASSNYTGFYSNQPQHF.

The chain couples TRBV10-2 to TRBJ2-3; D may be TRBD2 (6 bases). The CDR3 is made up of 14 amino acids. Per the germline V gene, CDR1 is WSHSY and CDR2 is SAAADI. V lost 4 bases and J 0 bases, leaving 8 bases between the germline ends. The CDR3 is CASSGTTSTDTQYF. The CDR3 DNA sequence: TGCGCCAGCAGTGGGACTACCAGCACAGATACGCAGTATTTT.

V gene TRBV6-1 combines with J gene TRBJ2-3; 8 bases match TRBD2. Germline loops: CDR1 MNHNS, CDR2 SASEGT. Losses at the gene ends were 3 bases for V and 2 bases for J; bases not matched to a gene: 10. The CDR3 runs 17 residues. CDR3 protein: CASSDPQGSGNTDTQYF. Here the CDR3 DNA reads TGTGCCAGCAGTGACCCCCAGGGTAGCGGGAACACAGATACGCAGTATTTT.

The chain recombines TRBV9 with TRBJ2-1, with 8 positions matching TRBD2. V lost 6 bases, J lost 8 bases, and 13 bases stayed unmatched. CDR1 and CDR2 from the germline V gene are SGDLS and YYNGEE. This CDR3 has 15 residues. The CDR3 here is CASTLLTGGLDEQFF. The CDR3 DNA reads TGTGCCAGCACCCTCCTCACGGGGGGGCTCGATGAGCAGTTCTTC.

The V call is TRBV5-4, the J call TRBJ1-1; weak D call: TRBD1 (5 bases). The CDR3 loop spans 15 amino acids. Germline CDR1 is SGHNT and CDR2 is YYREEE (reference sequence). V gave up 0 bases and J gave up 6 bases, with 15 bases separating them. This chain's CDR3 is CASSLEGRGGAEAFF. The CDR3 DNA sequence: TGTGCCAGCAGCTTGGAGGGGAGGGGAGGCGCTGAAGCTTTCTTT. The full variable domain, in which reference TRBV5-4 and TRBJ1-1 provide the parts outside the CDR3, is ETGVTQSPTHLIKTRGQQVTLRCSSQSGHNTVSWYQQALGQGPQFIFQYYREEENGRGNFPPRFSGLQFPNYSSELNVNALELDDSALYLCASSLEGRGGAEAFFGQGTRLTVV.

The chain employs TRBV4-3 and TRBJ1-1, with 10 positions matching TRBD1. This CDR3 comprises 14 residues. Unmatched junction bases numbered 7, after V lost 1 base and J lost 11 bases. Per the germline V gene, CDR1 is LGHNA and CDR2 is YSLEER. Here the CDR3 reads CASSQGQGAPRAFF. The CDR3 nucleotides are TGCGCCAGCAGCCAAGGACAGGGGGCGCCCCGGGCTTTCTTT.

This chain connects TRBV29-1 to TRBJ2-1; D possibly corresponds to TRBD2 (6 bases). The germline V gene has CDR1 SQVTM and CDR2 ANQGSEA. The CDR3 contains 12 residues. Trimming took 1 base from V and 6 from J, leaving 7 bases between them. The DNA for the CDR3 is TGCAGCGTTGAAGGACTAGGCAATGAGCAGTTCTTC. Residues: CSVEGLGNEQFF.

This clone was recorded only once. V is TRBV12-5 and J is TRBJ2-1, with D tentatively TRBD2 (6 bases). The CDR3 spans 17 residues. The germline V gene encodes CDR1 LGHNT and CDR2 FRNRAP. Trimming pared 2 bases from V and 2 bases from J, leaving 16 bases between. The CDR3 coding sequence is TGTGCTAGTGGTTTGACCCGGGGACTGTCGGCCTACAATGAGCAGTTCTTC. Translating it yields CASGLTRGLSAYNEQFF.

In nucleotides, the CDR3 is TGTGCCAGCAGCTTGACAGGGGCTTTCGGCTACACCTTC. The encoded protein is CASSLTGAFGYTF. The rearrangement joins TRBV5-5 to TRBJ1-2, with TRBD1 matching 7 bases. CDR1 is SGHKS and CDR2 is YYEKEE in the germline V gene (reference sequence). This CDR3 comprises 13 residues. The V gene end was trimmed by 1 base and the J gene end by 8 bases; junction bases not matched to a gene: 5.

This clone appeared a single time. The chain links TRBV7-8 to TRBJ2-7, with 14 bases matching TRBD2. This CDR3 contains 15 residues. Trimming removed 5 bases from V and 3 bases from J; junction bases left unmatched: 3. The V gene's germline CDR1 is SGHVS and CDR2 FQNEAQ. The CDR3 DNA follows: TGTGCCAGCAGCCAGGGACTAGCGGGGGTCTACGAGCAGTACTTC. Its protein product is CASSQGLAGVYEQYF.

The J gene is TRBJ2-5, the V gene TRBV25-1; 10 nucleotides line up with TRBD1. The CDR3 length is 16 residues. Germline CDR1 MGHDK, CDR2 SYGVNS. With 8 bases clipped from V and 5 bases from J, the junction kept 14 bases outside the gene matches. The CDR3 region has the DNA TGTGCCAGCTCTCACCGGGACAGGGGCCGTTGGGAGACCCAGTACTTC. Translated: CASSHRDRGRWETQYF.

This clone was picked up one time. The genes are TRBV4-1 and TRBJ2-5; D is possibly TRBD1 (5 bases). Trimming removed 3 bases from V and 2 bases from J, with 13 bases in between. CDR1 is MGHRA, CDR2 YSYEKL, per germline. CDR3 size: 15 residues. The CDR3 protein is CASSHFGHIQETQYF. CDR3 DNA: TGCGCCAGCAGCCATTTCGGACACATTCAAGAGACCCAGTACTTC.

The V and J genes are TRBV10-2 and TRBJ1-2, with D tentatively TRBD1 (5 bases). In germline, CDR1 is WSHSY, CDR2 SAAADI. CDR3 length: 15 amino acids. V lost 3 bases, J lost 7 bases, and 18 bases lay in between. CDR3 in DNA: TGCGCCAGCAGTGAACAGGACGGCCTATATGGTGGCTACACCTTC. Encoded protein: CASSEQDGLYGGYTF.

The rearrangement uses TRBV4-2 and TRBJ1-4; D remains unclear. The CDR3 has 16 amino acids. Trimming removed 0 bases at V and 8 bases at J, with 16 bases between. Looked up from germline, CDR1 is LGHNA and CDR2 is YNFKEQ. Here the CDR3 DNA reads TGTGCCAGCAGCCAAGAGCCAAGACCGGAGGAGGAAAAACTGTTTTTT. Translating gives CASSQEPRPEEEKLFF.

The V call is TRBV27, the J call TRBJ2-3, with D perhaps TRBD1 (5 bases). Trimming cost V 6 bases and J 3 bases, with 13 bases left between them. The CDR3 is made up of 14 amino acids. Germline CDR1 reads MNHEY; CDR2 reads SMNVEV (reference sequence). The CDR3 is CASRLTGFTDTQYF. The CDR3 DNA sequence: TGTGCCAGCAGACTTACAGGCTTTACAGATACGCAGTATTTT.

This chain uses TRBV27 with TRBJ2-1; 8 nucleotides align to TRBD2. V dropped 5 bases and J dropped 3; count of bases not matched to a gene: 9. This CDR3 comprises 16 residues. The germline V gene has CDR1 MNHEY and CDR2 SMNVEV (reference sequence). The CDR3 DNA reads TGTGCCAGCAGTACCCTACTAGCGGCGGGCTACAATGAGCAGTTCTTC. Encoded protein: CASSTLLAAGYNEQFF.

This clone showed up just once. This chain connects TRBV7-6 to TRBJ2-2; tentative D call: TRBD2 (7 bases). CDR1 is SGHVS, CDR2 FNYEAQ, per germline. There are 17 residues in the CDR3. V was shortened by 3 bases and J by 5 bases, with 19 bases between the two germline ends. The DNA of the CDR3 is TGTGCCAGCAGCTTTTCCCTCCGGGGGGCGCGAACCGGGGAGCTGTTTTTT. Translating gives CASSFSLRGARTGELFF.

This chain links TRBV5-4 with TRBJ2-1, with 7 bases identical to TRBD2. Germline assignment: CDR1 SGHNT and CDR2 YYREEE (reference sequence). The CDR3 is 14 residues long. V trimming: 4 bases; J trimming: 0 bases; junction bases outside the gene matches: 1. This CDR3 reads CASSPGGSYNEQFF. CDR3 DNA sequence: TGTGCCAGCAGCCCGGGGGGCTCCTACAATGAGCAGTTCTTC. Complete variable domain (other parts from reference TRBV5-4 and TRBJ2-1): ETGVTQSPTHLIKTRGQQVTLRCSSQSGHNTVSWYQQALGQGPQFIFQYYREEENGRGNFPPRFSGLQFPNYSSELNVNALELDDSALYLCASSPGGSYNEQFFGPGTRLTVL.

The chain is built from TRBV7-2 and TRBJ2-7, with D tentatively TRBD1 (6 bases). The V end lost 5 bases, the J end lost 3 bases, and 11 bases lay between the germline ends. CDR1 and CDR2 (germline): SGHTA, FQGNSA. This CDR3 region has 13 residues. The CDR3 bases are TGTGCCAGCAGCCATGGGGGCAACTACGAGCAGTACTTC. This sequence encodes CASSHGGNYEQYF.

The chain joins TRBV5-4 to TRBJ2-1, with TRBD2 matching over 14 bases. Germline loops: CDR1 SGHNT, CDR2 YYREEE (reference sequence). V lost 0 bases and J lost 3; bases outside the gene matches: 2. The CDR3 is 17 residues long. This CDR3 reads CASSLGTSGRLYNEQFF. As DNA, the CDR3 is TGTGCCAGCAGCTTGGGGACTAGCGGGAGGCTCTACAATGAGCAGTTCTTC.

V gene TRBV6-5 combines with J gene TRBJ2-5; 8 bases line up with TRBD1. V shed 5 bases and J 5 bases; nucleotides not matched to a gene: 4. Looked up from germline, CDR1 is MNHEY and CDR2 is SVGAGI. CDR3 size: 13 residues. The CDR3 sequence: CASSRQGWETQYF. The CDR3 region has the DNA TGTGCCAGCAGTAGACAGGGGTGGGAGACCCAGTACTTC.

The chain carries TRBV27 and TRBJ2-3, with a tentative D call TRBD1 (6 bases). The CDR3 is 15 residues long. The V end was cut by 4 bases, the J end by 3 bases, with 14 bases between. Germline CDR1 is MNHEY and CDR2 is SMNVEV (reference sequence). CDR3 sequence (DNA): TGTGCCAGCAGTTCCCGAAGAACAGGGACAGATACGCAGTATTTT. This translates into CASSSRRTGTDTQYF.

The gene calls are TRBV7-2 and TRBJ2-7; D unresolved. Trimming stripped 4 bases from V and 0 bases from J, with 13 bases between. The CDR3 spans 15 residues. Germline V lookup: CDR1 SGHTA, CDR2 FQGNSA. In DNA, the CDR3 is TGTGCCAGCAGCTCCACGCCCGGTCCCTCCTACGAGCAGTACTTC. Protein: CASSSTPGPSYEQYF. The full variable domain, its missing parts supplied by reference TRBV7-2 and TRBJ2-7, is GAGVSQSPSNKVTEKGKDVELRCDPISGHTALYWYRQSLGQGLEFLIYFQGNSAPDKSGLPSDRFSAERTGGSVSTLTIQRTQQEDSAVYLCASSSTPGPSYEQYFGPGTRLTVT.

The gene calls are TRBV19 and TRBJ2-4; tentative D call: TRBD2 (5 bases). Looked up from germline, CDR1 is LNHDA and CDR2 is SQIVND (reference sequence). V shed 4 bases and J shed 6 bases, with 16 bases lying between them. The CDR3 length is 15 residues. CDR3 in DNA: TGTGCCAGTAGTACAGGATGGGTCGGGGTAAACATTCAGTACTTC. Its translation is CASSTGWVGVNIQYF.

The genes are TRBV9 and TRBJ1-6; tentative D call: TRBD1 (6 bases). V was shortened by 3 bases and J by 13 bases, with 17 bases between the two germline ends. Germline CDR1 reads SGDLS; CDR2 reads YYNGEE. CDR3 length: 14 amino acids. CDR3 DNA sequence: TGTGCCAGCAGCGAGGGGGACGGTCTATCCCCCCTCCACTTT. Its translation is CASSEGDGLSPLHF.